The sequence of this TCR beta chain was determined in a study of blood T cell repertoires in COVID-19. Study information: Donors in the United States, Italy and Spain gave samples during acute or convalescent COVID-19. The analysed material was cDNA or gDNA that came from T cells, B-cell-depleted T cells, or PBMCs.

Seattle's cohort entered during active infection and was followed longitudinally. The CDR3 extends over 18 amino acids. Per the germline V gene, CDR1 is SNHLY and CDR2 is FYNNEI. J lost 4 bases, V lost 6 bases, and 16 bases had no gene match. Produced via immunoSEQ multiplex PCR; TCRdb's table is partial and in-frame only. This table has under 400,000 clones, about 92% appearing once. The specimen sequenced was peripheral blood. This chain joins TRBV2 and TRBJ1-5, with 9 bases lining up with TRBD1. This TCR was recovered from a woman aged 55 to 70 with COVID-19, enrolled during active disease. The CDR3 coding sequence is TGTGCCAGCAGCGCCCCGGACAGGGGTACGAGAGTTAATCAGCCCCAGCATTTT. Its protein is CASSAPDRGTRVNQPQHF.